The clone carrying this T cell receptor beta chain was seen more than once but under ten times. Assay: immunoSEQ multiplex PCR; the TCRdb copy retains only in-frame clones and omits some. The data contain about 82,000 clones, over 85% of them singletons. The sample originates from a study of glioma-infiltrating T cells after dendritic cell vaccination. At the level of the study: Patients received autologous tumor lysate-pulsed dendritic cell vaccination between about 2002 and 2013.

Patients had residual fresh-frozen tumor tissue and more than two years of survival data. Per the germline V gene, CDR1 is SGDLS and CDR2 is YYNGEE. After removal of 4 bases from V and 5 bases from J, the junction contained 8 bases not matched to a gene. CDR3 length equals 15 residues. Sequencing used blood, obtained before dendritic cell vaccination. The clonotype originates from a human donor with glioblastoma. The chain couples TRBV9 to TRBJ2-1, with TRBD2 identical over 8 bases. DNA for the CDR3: TGTGCCAGCAGCCCTACAGGCGGGAGGAACAATGAGCAGTTCTTC. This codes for CASSPTGGRNNEQFF.